This T cell receptor (beta chain) was recorded in a study of T cell responses to AZD1222 COVID-19 vaccine. Findings and caveats of the study: Mostly white British, mostly female donors; authors suggested clonal diversity may be underestimated.

The assay was immunoSEQ multiplex PCR, and TCRdb's table has in-frame clones only and misses some. The sample carries fewer than 130,000 clones, roughly 85% recorded once. The germline V gene encodes CDR1 SGHNT and CDR2 YYREEE (reference sequence). The V gene end was trimmed by 1 base and the J gene end by 3 bases; junction bases not matched to a gene: 6. This CDR3 region has 15 residues. Comment on this clone: What it recognizes is unknown.

The V call is TRBV5-4, the J call TRBJ2-7, with TRBD2 matching over 8 bases. The material sequenced was peripheral blood, taken 28 days after the second AZD1222 dose. This receptor was obtained from an adult who received the AZD1222 COVID-19 vaccine. Here the CDR3 DNA reads TGTGCCAGCAGCTTGAAAACTAGCGGAGTCTACGAGCAGTACTTC. This sequence encodes CASSLKTSGVYEQYF.